This passage covers 23 T cell receptor beta chains from one sample sequenced in a study of OX40 agonist ivuxolimab in advanced cancers. Using immunoSEQ multiplex PCR, the repertoire was profiled, and TCRdb retains in-frame clones only, with some absent. The repertoire holds roughly 48,000 clones, with 83% as singletons. The starting material was CD4+ or CD8+ T cells sorted from blood, obtained in a trial of the OX40 agonist ivuxolimab. These receptors were taken from an adult with an advanced solid tumor such as melanoma, head and neck, liver or kidney cancer.

CDR3 coding DNA: TGTGCCAGCAGTTACGGCGCGGGCGTGAGATACGAGCAGTACTTC. Protein: CASSYGAGVRYEQYF. This chain uses TRBV6-6 with TRBJ2-7; D might be TRBD2 (5 bases). Trimming removed 2 bases from V and 4 bases from J, with 15 bases in between. There are 15 residues in the CDR3. The germline V gene encodes CDR1 MNHNY and CDR2 SVGAGI (reference sequence).

The genes are TRBV6-4 and TRBJ2-7, with 14 positions matching TRBD2. With 7 bases clipped from V and 2 bases from J, the junction kept 4 bases outside the gene matches. Germline CDR1 reads MRHNA; CDR2 reads SNTAGT. The CDR3 runs 15 residues. In DNA form, the CDR3 reads TGTGCCAGCAACGGGACTAGCGGGGGCACCTACGAGCAGTACTTC. It encodes CASNGTSGGTYEQYF.

The chain is built from TRBV6-1 and TRBJ1-4; perhaps TRBD1 as D (5 bases). Per germline, CDR1 MNHNS and CDR2 SASEGT. V shed 7 bases and J shed 5 bases, with 14 bases lying between them. This CDR3 has 14 amino acids. The CDR3 spells CASMSGRGNEKLFF. The DNA of the CDR3 is TGTGCCAGCATGTCCGGGAGGGGAAATGAAAAACTGTTTTTT.

The chain is built from TRBV2 and TRBJ1-1, with D possibly TRBD1 on 5 matching bases. CDR3 length: 13 residues. V lost 6 bases and J lost 1, with 9 bases in between. Germline values: CDR1 SNHLY, CDR2 FYNNEI. CDR3 DNA: TGTGCCAGCAGGAGAGGGGAGAACACTGAAGCTTTCTTT. This gives the protein CASRRGENTEAFF.

The chain is built from TRBV5-1 and TRBJ1-2; 8 bases line up with TRBD1. Trimming cost V 4 bases and J 5 bases; bases outside gene matches: 10. The CDR3 sequence is 15 residues long. Germline CDR1 SGHRS, CDR2 YFSETQ. CDR3 DNA sequence: TGCGCCAGCAGCCTCGGACAGGGTCGTTTATATGGCTACACCTTC. It yields the protein CASSLGQGRLYGYTF.

Only a few counts were recorded for this clone. V usage is TRBV6-1 and J usage is TRBJ1-6; 11 bases map to TRBD1. In germline, CDR1 is MNHNS, CDR2 SASEGT. This CDR3 region has 15 residues. V was pared by 1 base and J by 10 bases, with 3 bases of the junction left unmatched. The CDR3 DNA reads TGTGCCAGCAGTGAAGGGACAGGGGGCAGATCACCCCTCCACTTT. Protein product: CASSEGTGGRSPLHF.

CDR3 sequence reads: CASSPRQGLYTEAFF. DNA of the CDR3: TGTGCCAGCAGCCCCCGACAGGGGTTGTACACTGAAGCTTTCTTT. V is TRBV11-2 and J is TRBJ1-1; TRBD1 aligns across 8 bases. V trimming: 5 bases; J trimming: 3 bases; junction bases outside the gene matches: 8. The germline gives CDR1 SGHAT, CDR2 FQNNGV. This CDR3 is built from 15 residues.

This chain joins TRBV6-1 and TRBJ2-6, with D possibly being TRBD1 or TRBD2 (5 bases each). Germline CDR1 and CDR2: MNHNS and SASEGT. The CDR3 totals 15 residues. Between the trimmed V and J ends, which lost 1 base and 3 bases, there was a span of 7 bases. CDR3 bases: TGTGCCAGCAGTGAAGGGGGGAGTGGGGCCAACGTCCTGACTTTC. Its translation: CASSEGGSGANVLTF.

The rearrangement joins TRBV5-6 to TRBJ1-2; perhaps TRBD1 as D (6 bases). The CDR3 totals 12 residues. Germline lookup yields CDR1 SGHDT and CDR2 YYEEEE. The germline V and J ends were trimmed by 4 bases and 8 bases, with 12 bases remaining between them. As DNA, the CDR3 is TGTGCCAGCAGCCCCGGAAGGGGGGGCTACACCTTC. Translation: CASSPGRGGYTF.

The chain's CDR3 is CASSPAPRTGPRYGYTF. CDR3 in DNA: TGTGCCAGCAGCCCGGCCCCCCGGACAGGGCCTAGGTATGGCTACACCTTC. J is TRBJ1-2 and V is TRBV5-4; 8 bases match TRBD1. Germline CDR1 SGHNT, CDR2 YYREEE (reference sequence). Unmatched junction bases numbered 16, after V lost 4 bases and J lost 5 bases. The CDR3 runs to 17 residues.

V gene TRBV19 combines with J gene TRBJ2-3; D gene unclear. The V end was cut by 6 bases, the J end by 0 bases, with 13 bases between. Germline V gives CDR1 LNHDA, CDR2 SQIVND (reference sequence). The CDR3 has 15 amino acids. DNA of the CDR3: TGTGCCAGTAGAAGCAGCAGGTTGAGCACAGATACGCAGTATTTT. As protein: CASRSSRLSTDTQYF.

V gene TRBV6-1 combines with J gene TRBJ2-3; TRBD1 agrees at 8 bases. The V gene's germline CDR1 is MNHNS and CDR2 SASEGT. Germline trimming cut 6 bases from V and 8 bases from J; bases unmatched to any gene: 10. The CDR3 spans 14 residues. The DNA of the CDR3 is TGTGCCAGCAGGAGCCGGACAGGGCAACGTACGCAGTATTTT. Translating it yields CASRSRTGQRTQYF.

The chain combines TRBV5-1 with TRBJ2-7; the D is unclear. The CDR3 has 15 residues. Trimming removed 0 bases from V and 0 bases from J, with 10 bases in between. Germline V gene data show CDR1 as SGHRS and CDR2 as YFSETQ. Written as DNA, the CDR3 is TGCGCCAGCAGCTTGGATTCAGGATTCTCCTACGAGCAGTACTTC. Translated: CASSLDSGFSYEQYF.

The chain employs TRBV5-6 and TRBJ2-1; TRBD2 agrees at 8 bases. Germline assignment: CDR1 SGHDT and CDR2 YYEEEE. This CDR3 contains 14 residues. V dropped 1 base and J dropped 3; count of bases not matched to a gene: 0. The CDR3 loop is CASSLRGGYNEQFF. In nucleotides, the CDR3 is TGTGCCAGCAGCTTGCGGGGGGGCTACAATGAGCAGTTCTTC.

This chain uses TRBV7-6 with TRBJ2-5; D gene unclear. The V gene lost 5 bases and the J gene lost 5 bases, with 15 bases spanning the gap. Germline loops: CDR1 SGHVS, CDR2 FNYEAQ. CDR3 length equals 14 residues. Here the CDR3 DNA reads TGTGCCAGCAGCCGCTCTGGCCAACGGGAGACCCAGTACTTC. Amino acids: CASSRSGQRETQYF.

The chain has TRBV5-6 and TRBJ1-4; D not resolved. V lost 2 bases and J 8 bases, leaving 13 bases between the germline ends. Germline V gene data show CDR1 as SGHDT and CDR2 as YYEEEE. The CDR3 has 14 amino acids. CDR3 coding DNA: TGTGCCAGCAGCTTCCGCTCGGCAGTCGAAAAACTGTTTTTT. It yields the protein CASSFRSAVEKLFF.

V is TRBV7-8 and J is TRBJ1-6, with D tentatively TRBD1 (6 bases). V was shortened by 4 bases and J by 10 bases, with 14 bases between the two germline ends. This CDR3 region has 14 residues. Germline values: CDR1 SGHVS, CDR2 FQNEAQ. For the CDR3, the DNA is TGTGCCAGCAGCTCGGACAGCTTTGGGTCACCCCTCCACTTT. Translated: CASSSDSFGSPLHF. Together with reference TRBV7-8 and TRBJ1-6, the CDR3 gives the full variable domain: GAGVSQSPRYKVAKRGQDVALRCDPISGHVSLFWYQQALGQGPEFLTYFQNEAQLDKSGLPSDRFFAERPEGSVSTLKIQRTQQEDSAVYLCASSSDSFGSPLHFGNGTRLTVT.

Only a few counts were recorded for this clone. V usage is TRBV1 and J usage is TRBJ2-3. TRBV1 is a pseudogene segment. The CDR3 spans 15 residues. CDR3 DNA sequence: TGCACCAGCAGCCAAAGTGGGGGGCACACAGATACGCAGTATTTT. It codes for CTSSQSGGHTDTQYF.

The V gene is TRBV19, the J gene TRBJ1-5; no reliable D call. The CDR3 extends over 15 amino acids. V lost 10 bases to trimming and J lost 1 base, with 17 bases between them. Germline V gene data show CDR1 as LNHDA and CDR2 as SQIVND (reference sequence). The CDR3 protein is CATRTTGRSNQPQHF. In DNA form, the CDR3 reads TGTGCCACCCGGACGACCGGGAGGAGCAATCAGCCCCAGCATTTT.

This chain joins TRBV29-1 and TRBJ2-5, with D perhaps TRBD2 (6 bases). CDR3 size: 13 residues. Germline loops: CDR1 SQVTM, CDR2 ANQGSEA. Trimming removed 7 bases from V and 2 bases from J, with 14 bases in between. CDR3 loop: CSARPGGQETQYF. The CDR3 DNA is TGCAGCGCCCGTCCTGGGGGGCAAGAGACCCAGTACTTC.

The chain carries TRBV5-1 and TRBJ1-1; D is unclear. The CDR3 runs to 16 residues. The V gene's germline CDR1 is SGHRS and CDR2 YFSETQ. Trimming took off 4 bases at V and 4 bases at J, with 20 bases between the two ends. The CDR3 spells CASSPPLGRAGTEAFF. DNA for the CDR3: TGCGCCAGCAGCCCCCCGCTGGGTAGGGCTGGCACTGAAGCTTTCTTT.

V gene TRBV5-1 combines with J gene TRBJ1-1; D uncertain. The germline CDR1 and CDR2 sequences are SGHRS and YFSETQ. The CDR3 contains 14 residues. V was cut by 0 bases and J by 2 bases, with 8 bases left in between. CDR3 bases: TGCGCCAGCAGCTTGGATACAATTAACACTGAAGCTTTCTTT. Protein: CASSLDTINTEAFF.

The chain links TRBV19 to TRBJ1-1; a weak D match, TRBD1 (5 bases). The length of the CDR3 is 12 residues. V shed 7 bases and J shed 10 bases, with 16 bases lying between them. Germline V gives CDR1 LNHDA, CDR2 SQIVND (reference sequence). CDR3 amino acids: CASNSFGGAAFF. For the CDR3, the DNA is TGTGCCAGTAACTCATTTGGCGGGGCAGCTTTCTTT.